The 22 T cell receptor beta chains reported below all come from one sample, sequenced in a study of blood T cells in healthy people across ages. The second PCR ran about 6 to 12 cycles with a sample-barcoded 5' primer and J-beta primers. From the 5' RACE reads, TCRdb called clonotypes with MiXCR, one entry per CDR3 protein. The sample has roughly 900,000 distinct CDR3 sequences; less than 35% are singletons. Sample: blood. Receptors originate from an elderly woman in good health.

The chain recombines TRBV5-1 with TRBJ2-3; 9 nucleotides line up with TRBD2. Germline V gene sequence: CDR1 SGHRS, CDR2 YFSETQ. This CDR3 contains 16 residues. Unmatched junction bases numbered 4, after V lost 0 bases and J lost 2 bases. The CDR3: CASSLGTSAPTDTQYF. CDR3 sequence (DNA): TGCGCCAGCAGCTTGGGGACTAGCGCCCCCACAGATACGCAGTATTTT.

The CDR3: CSVEKAMNTEAFF. In DNA, the CDR3 is TGCAGCGTTGAAAAGGCCATGAACACTGAAGCTTTCTTT. The gene calls are TRBV29-1 and TRBJ1-1; no clear D. The CDR3 loop spans 13 amino acids. The germline V gene encodes CDR1 SQVTM and CDR2 ANQGSEA. The V gene lost 2 bases and the J gene lost 0 bases, with 7 bases spanning the gap. The variable domain in full, completed from reference TRBV29-1 and TRBJ1-1, reads SAVISQKPSRDICQRGTSLTIQCQVDSQVTMMFWYRQQPGQSLTLIATANQGSEATYESGFVIDKFPISRPNLTFSTLTVSNMSPEDSSIYLCSVEKAMNTEAFFGQGTRLTVV.

This clonotype was seen a handful of times. The junction departs from germline at one end; a sequencing error may be responsible. The chain couples TRBV5-1 to TRBJ2-5; D assignment may be TRBD1 or TRBD2 (6 bases each). Germline V gene data show CDR1 as SGHRS and CDR2 as YFSETQ. The length of the CDR3 is 15 residues. Written as DNA, the CDR3 is TGCGTCAGCAGCTTGGGGGCTAGCGTCCAAGAGACCCAGTACTTC. Its translation is CVSSLGASVQETQYF.

This chain joins TRBV7-2 and TRBJ2-5; 9 positions agree with TRBD1. Losses at the gene ends were 6 bases for V and 11 bases for J; bases not matched to a gene: 16. CDR3 length equals 15 residues. Germline CDR1 SGHTA, CDR2 FQGNSA. CDR3 coding DNA: TGTGCCAGCAGAACAGGGGGCGTGGCCTACAATGAGCAGTACTTC. Its protein is CASRTGGVAYNEQYF.

Details on this clonotype: This sequence may be a read error, since a much larger clone differs from it by one base. The chain is built from TRBV3-1 and TRBJ1-1; D might be TRBD1 (6 bases). Looked up from germline, CDR1 is LGHDT and CDR2 is YNNKEL (reference sequence). This CDR3 is built from 13 residues. V shed 4 bases and J shed 11 bases, with 17 bases lying between them. Here the CDR3 DNA reads TGTGCCAGCAGCCGACAAGGGGGACGGGAGGCTTTCTTT. Its translation is CASSRQGGREAFF.

This sequence joins TRBV4-3 and TRBJ1-4; D perhaps matches TRBD1 (6 bases). V shed 0 bases and J shed 5 bases, with 16 bases lying between them. CDR1 and CDR2 (germline): LGHNA, YSLEER. The CDR3 runs to 17 residues. CDR3: CASSQDPGWGANEKLFF. The CDR3 region has the DNA TGCGCCAGCAGCCAAGATCCAGGATGGGGGGCAAATGAAAAACTGTTTTTT.

In regard to this clonotype: This may come from a read error, since a much larger clone is one base off. The V call is TRBV7-2, the J call TRBJ2-5, with 9 bases matching TRBD1. Germline V gene lookup returns CDR1 SGHTA and CDR2 FQGNSA. This CDR3 spans 16 amino acids. The junction had 6 bases not matched to a gene; V was cut back by 1 base and J by 3 bases. As DNA, the CDR3 is TGTGCCAGCAGCTTAGGGCGTAGGGACAGGGAAGAGACCCAGTACTTC. Encoded protein: CASSLGRRDREETQYF.

The rearrangement links TRBV11-2 to TRBJ2-1; 12 bases align to TRBD2. CDR3 length: 16 amino acids. Germline V gene sequence: CDR1 SGHAT, CDR2 FQNNGV. Germline trimming cut 1 base from V and 10 bases from J; bases unmatched to any gene: 8. This chain's CDR3 is CASSLAASGGAEEQFF. CDR3 DNA: TGTGCCAGCAGCTTAGCGGCTAGCGGGGGGGCCGAGGAGCAGTTCTTC.

A word on this clonotype: This may arise from a read error, as a much more abundant clone is one base away. The chain recombines TRBV25-1 with TRBJ1-5; D gene ambiguous. Trimming shortened V by 3 bases and J by 0 bases, and 3 bases separated the two germline ends. This CDR3 region has 13 residues. CDR1 is MGHDK, CDR2 SYGVNS, per germline. In DNA form, the CDR3 reads TGTGCCAGCAGTGACTCTAGCAATCAGCCCCAGCATTTT. It yields the protein CASSDSSNQPQHF.

This clonotype was observed a handful of times. At one of its ends the junction is not consistent with the germline gene, which may arise from a read error. The CDR3 region is CASSLGGGHSPYNAQFF. CDR3 in DNA: TGTGCCAGCAGCCTAGGTGGGGGGCATAGCCCCTACAATGCGCAGTTCTTC. The V gene is TRBV5-4, the J gene TRBJ2-1; TRBD1 or TRBD2 may be the D gene (6 bases each). Per the germline V gene, CDR1 is SGHNT and CDR2 is YYREEE (reference sequence). The CDR3 totals 17 residues.

Many counts were recorded for this clonotype. The chain has TRBV20-1 and TRBJ2-1, with TRBD2 identical over 7 bases. With 3 bases clipped from V and 4 bases from J, the junction kept 6 bases outside the gene matches. This CDR3 spans 14 amino acids. Germline values: CDR1 DFQATT, CDR2 SNEGSKA (reference sequence). This CDR3 is CSARTSRGYNEQFF. In nucleotides, the CDR3 is TGCAGTGCTAGGACTAGCCGGGGTTACAATGAGCAGTTCTTC.

This clonotype was counted many times. The chain combines TRBV20-1 with TRBJ1-6; D is unresolved. This CDR3 spans 16 amino acids. V gave up 4 bases and J gave up 1 base, with 14 bases separating them. Germline values: CDR1 DFQATT, CDR2 SNEGSKA (reference sequence). The CDR3 protein is CSAIARAKSYNSPLHF. The CDR3 region has the DNA TGCAGTGCTATTGCGAGGGCTAAATCCTATAATTCACCCCTCCACTTT.

This clonotype came up many times. The rearrangement uses TRBV27 and TRBJ2-5; 9 nucleotides line up with TRBD1. Germline CDR1 is MNHEY and CDR2 is SMNVEV (reference sequence). The ends lost 6 bases at V and 7 bases at J; junction bases unmatched: 12. The CDR3 spans 15 residues. The CDR3 reads CASRISGGQGLTQYF. The CDR3 nucleotides read TGTGCCAGCAGAATCTCTGGGGGACAGGGTTTGACCCAGTACTTC.

This clonotype was counted between two and nine times. The chain combines TRBV20-1 with TRBJ1-4; 8 nucleotides align to TRBD1. There are 15 residues in the CDR3. V trimming: 0 bases; J trimming: 7 bases; junction bases outside the gene matches: 7. CDR1 is DFQATT and CDR2 is SNEGSKA in the germline V gene (reference sequence). In DNA form, the CDR3 reads TGCAGTGCTAGAGAAGGACAGGGTGTGAGTGAAAAACTGTTTTTT. Translating it yields CSAREGQGVSEKLFF.

Comment on this clonotype: A much larger clone differs by one base, so this may be a read error. The V call is TRBV11-1, the J call TRBJ1-1, with D unresolved. V gave up 6 bases and J gave up 1 base, with 12 bases separating them. In germline, CDR1 is SGHAT, CDR2 FQDESV (reference sequence). The CDR3 totals 14 residues. CDR3 bases: TGTGCCAGCAGAGAACGAGCGGGGAACACTGAAGCTTTCTTT. It is translated as CASRERAGNTEAFF.

This clonotype was seen more than once but under ten times. The chain recombines TRBV5-1 with TRBJ1-1; D is possibly TRBD1 (5 bases). The germline gives CDR1 SGHRS, CDR2 YFSETQ. Trimming removed 0 bases at V and 3 bases at J, with 12 bases between. The CDR3 has 15 amino acids. The CDR3 nucleotides are TGCGCCAGCAGCTTGGGAGGCGGGGGGTACACTGAAGCTTTCTTT. Protein: CASSLGGGGYTEAFF.

Regarding this clonotype: At one boundary the junction diverges from the germline segment, which might be a read error. The chain carries TRBV27 and TRBJ1-5; D gene uncertain. The CDR3 is made up of 13 amino acids. Germline-derived CDR1 and CDR2 are MNHEY and SMNVEV (reference sequence). The DNA of the CDR3 is TGTGCCAGCAGCCTAAAATCGTATCACCCCCAGCATTTT. Translating gives CASSLKSYHPQHF.

As regards this clonotype: With a much larger clone just one base away, this may be a read error. The J gene is TRBJ2-5, the V gene TRBV30, with 8 nucleotides matching TRBD2. CDR1 is GTSNPN and CDR2 is SVGIG in the germline V gene (reference sequence). There are 13 residues in the CDR3. Trimming took 2 bases from V and 11 from J; bases not matched to a gene: 10. The CDR3 DNA follows: TGTGCCTGGAGTCCACAGGCGGGCGGGGGGCAGTACTTC. Amino acid sequence: CAWSPQAGGGQYF.

This clonotype was seen ten or more times. This chain joins TRBV18 and TRBJ2-5; weak D call: TRBD2 (6 bases). This CDR3 comprises 14 residues. V lost 6 bases to trimming and J lost 4 bases, with 15 bases between them. Germline V CDR1 and CDR2: KGHSH, LQKENI. CDR3 region: CASSSGTLGETQYF. The CDR3 DNA is TGTGCCAGCTCCTCCGGGACTCTGGGAGAGACCCAGTACTTC.

This chain uses TRBV6-1 with TRBJ2-3; a possible D gene is TRBD2 (7 bases). The germline CDR1 and CDR2 sequences are MNHNS and SASEGT. The CDR3 spans 19 residues. Between the trimmed V and J ends, which lost 6 bases and 2 bases, there was a span of 27 bases. Written as DNA, the CDR3 is TGTGCCAGCAGCCGGGGGGCTACGCGGGGGAGTGCCCTCACAGATACGCAGTATTTT. Its translation: CASSRGATRGSALTDTQYF.

The chain joins TRBV7-2 to TRBJ2-1, with 13 bases that match TRBD2. The J segment lost 10 bases and the V segment lost 5 bases, leaving 11 bases of the junction unmatched. The germline gives CDR1 SGHTA, CDR2 FQGNSA. The CDR3 spans 16 residues. In nucleotides, the CDR3 is TGTGCCAGCAGCCCTCGAGGACTAGCGGGAGCTCACGAGCAGTTCTTC. Its translation is CASSPRGLAGAHEQFF.

In this sample, this clonotype turned up many times. The rearrangement links TRBV7-2 to TRBJ2-3, with D possibly TRBD2 on 6 matching bases. Germline loops: CDR1 SGHTA, CDR2 FQGNSA. Trimming cost V 2 bases and J 4 bases, with 22 bases left between them. This CDR3 spans 18 amino acids. The CDR3 nucleotides are TGTGCCAGCAGCTTAAACTGGGGTGCGGGGAGAAGGCCAGATACGCAGTATTTT. Translating it yields CASSLNWGAGRRPDTQYF. Full variable domain (outside the CDR3, taken from reference TRBV7-2 and TRBJ2-3): GAGVSQSPSNKVTEKGKDVELRCDPISGHTALYWYRQSLGQGLEFLIYFQGNSAPDKSGLPSDRFSAERTGGSVSTLTIQRTQQEDSAVYLCASSLNWGAGRRPDTQYFGPGTRLTVL.